A selection of T cell receptor beta chains follows, all from one sample in a study of blood T cell repertoires in COVID-19. Data came from immunoSEQ multiplex PCR; TCRdb stores just in-frame clones and leaves some out. The sample holds 140,000 or so clones, roughly 85% seen once. What was sequenced was peripheral blood. These receptors all come from a man between 50 and 59 years old with acute or convalescent COVID-19. The CDR3 runs from the conserved cysteine through the conserved F or W. D genes are given only for firm matches. A row's size may be missing; if present it is once, few, many or a size class.

>TRBJ1-2|NA|NA|TRBV6-5
CASSYSPQEGYGYTF
TGTGCCAGCAGTTACTCCCCACAGGAGGGGTATGGCTACACCTTC
>TRBJ2-5|TRBD2|NA|TRBV18
CASSHAGTSRETQYF
TGTGCCAGCTCACACGCCGGGACTAGCCGGGAGACCCAGTACTTC
>TRBJ1-1|NA|NA|TRBV10-3
CAISERYRDTEAFF
TGTGCCATCAGTGAGAGGTACAGGGACACTGAAGCTTTCTTT
>TRBJ1-2|NA|NA|TRBV25-1
CASSGSVGQNYGYTF
TGTGCCAGCAGTGGGTCGGTAGGACAGAACTATGGCTACACCTTC
>TRBJ1-2|NA|NA|TRBV19
CASSILAAGGASDGYTF
TGTGCCAGTAGTATATTAGCGGCGGGGGGCGCGTCTGATGGCTACACCTTC
>TRBJ1-1|NA|NA|TRBV13
CASSSNTEAFF
TGTGCCAGCAGCTCAAACACTGAAGCTTTCTTT
>TRBJ1-4|TRBD1|NA|TRBV5-1
CASSGSGTAAEKLFF
TGCGCCAGCAGCGGCTCCGGGACAGCGGCCGAAAAACTGTTTTTT
>TRBJ1-2|NA|NA|TRBV27
CASSWGGANYGYTF
TGTGCCAGCAGTTGGGGCGGAGCTAACTATGGCTACACCTTC
>TRBJ1-5|TRBD1|few|TRBV28
CASSGDRGLGQPQHF
TGTGCCAGCAGCGGGGACAGGGGGCTTGGTCAGCCCCAGCATTTT
>TRBJ1-3|TRBD1|NA|TRBV19
CATSTGGSGHTIYF
TGTGCCACCTCAACAGGGGGCTCCGGTCACACCATATATTTT
>TRBJ1-2|NA|few|TRBV5-1
CASSSGLGVGYTF
TGCGCCAGCAGCTCTGGGCTCGGGGTTGGCTACACCTTC
>TRBJ1-4|NA|NA|TRBV5-1
CASSLGEVGEKLFF
TGCGCCAGCAGCTTGGGCGAGGTGGGTGAAAAACTGTTTTTT
>TRBJ2-1|TRBD2|few|TRBV5-1
CASSRGLADGGQFF
TGCGCCAGCAGCAGGGGACTAGCGGACGGTGGGCAGTTCTTC
>TRBJ2-7|NA|NA|TRBV5-6
CASSSRGWGVTSYEQYF
TGTGCCAGCAGCTCCCGGGGATGGGGGGTTACCTCCTACGAGCAGTACTTC
>TRBJ2-3|TRBD2|NA|TRBV5-1
CASSSLAGAGVTQYF
TGCGCCAGCAGCTCGCTAGCGGGTGCAGGGGTGACGCAGTATTTT
>TRBJ1-5|NA|NA|TRBV12-5
CASGPQGGRNQPQHF
TGTGCTAGTGGTCCCCAAGGGGGACGCAATCAGCCCCAGCATTTT
>TRBJ1-4|TRBD1|NA|TRBV4-2
CASSSKSGTGLKKLFF
TGTGCCAGCAGCTCAAAATCCGGGACAGGGTTAAAAAAACTGTTTTTT
>TRBJ1-1|TRBD1|NA|TRBV18
CASSPTGSVTEAFF
TGTGCCAGCTCACCGACAGGGTCGGTTACTGAAGCTTTCTTT
>TRBJ2-7|NA|once|TRBV29-1
CSVENLSYEQYF
TGCAGCGTTGAAAACTTATCCTACGAGCAGTACTTC
>TRBJ2-2|NA|NA|TRBV7-3
CASRSQGNTGELFF
TGTGCCAGCAGATCACAGGGAAACACCGGGGAGCTGTTTTTT
>TRBJ2-3|TRBD1|NA|TRBV11-3
CASSLGQGLADTQYF
TGTGCCAGCAGCTTAGGACAGGGGTTGGCAGATACGCAGTATTTT
>TRBJ1-1|NA|NA|TRBV6-6
CASSTGRRLMNTEAFF
TGTGCCAGCAGTACTGGGAGGCGGCTCATGAACACTGAAGCTTTCTTT
>TRBJ2-1|TRBD2|NA|TRBV7-3
CASSLLPAGEAYNEQFF
TGTGCCAGCAGCTTACTTCCTGCGGGAGAGGCCTACAATGAGCAGTTCTTC
>TRBJ2-5|TRBD2|once|TRBV5-4
CASSPGLDRETQYF
TGTGCCAGCAGCCCGGGACTAGATCGGGAGACCCAGTACTTC
>TRBJ2-1|TRBD2|NA|TRBV3-1/TRBV3-2
CASSQDKAAKGLAGGYNEQFF
TGTGCCAGCAGCCAAGACAAGGCTGCAAAGGGGCTAGCGGGAGGGTACAATGAGCAGTTCTTC
>TRBJ1-4|NA|NA|TRBV5-1
CASSPEIAEKLFF
TGCGCCAGCAGCCCGGAGATAGCCGAAAAACTGTTTTTT
>TRBJ2-1|NA|NA|TRBV13
CASSSYSEQFF
TGTGCCAGCAGCTCGTACTCTGAGCAGTTCTTC
>TRBJ2-1|NA|NA|TRBV11-3
CASSLDSRSLYEQFF
TGTGCCAGCAGCTTGGACTCCCGCTCTTTATATGAGCAGTTCTTC
>TRBJ2-7|NA|NA|TRBV4-1
CASSQDPPGTYEQYF
TGCGCCAGCAGCCAAGATCCTCCAGGGACCTACGAGCAGTACTTC